A single sample gave rise to the 15 T cell receptor beta chains below, sequenced in a study of blood T cells in healthy people across ages. With a J-beta primer mix and a sample-barcoded 5' primer, a second PCR ran roughly 6 to 12 cycles. MiXCR, applied by TCRdb to the 5' RACE reads, yields one record per CDR3 protein. This repertoire shows roughly 1,500,000 distinct CDR3 sequences, approximately 40% found once; its top ten account for around 8%. Sequencing was done on a sample of blood. These receptor sequences come from a young woman in good health.

The chain uses TRBV10-2 and TRBJ2-1; 14 bases match TRBD2. The better agreement between TRBJ2-7 and the DNA end casts doubt on the J call. The CDR3 contains 15 residues. The V gene's germline CDR1 is WSHSY and CDR2 SAAADI. DNA of the CDR3: TGCGCCAGCGGGACGACTAGCGGGAGGGGGTACGAGCAGTACTTC. Residues: CASGTTSGRGYEQYF.

This clonotype came up once. The chain employs TRBV28 and TRBJ1-3; 7 nucleotides line up with TRBD1. The V gene's germline CDR1 is MDHEN and CDR2 SYDVKM. The CDR3 sequence is 15 residues long. V was pared by 4 bases and J by 0 bases, with 3 bases of the junction left unmatched. The CDR3 DNA sequence: TGTGCCAGCAGTTCCCGGGACAGCTCTGGAAACACCATATATTTT. This codes for CASSSRDSSGNTIYF. The whole variable domain, filled in from reference TRBV28 and TRBJ1-3, reads DVKVTQSSRYLVKRTGEKVFLECVQDMDHENMFWYRQDPGLGLRLIYFSYDVKMKEKGDIPEGYSVSREKKERFSLILESASTNQTSMYLCASSSRDSSGNTIYFGEGSWLTVV.

This clonotype was counted many times. CDR3 amino acids: CAISESAGQPQHF. CDR3 bases: TGTGCCATCAGTGAGTCTGCAGGTCAGCCCCAGCATTTT. V is TRBV10-3 and J is TRBJ1-5; D uncertain. Germline lookup yields CDR1 ENHRY and CDR2 SYGVKD. The V and J ends lost 0 bases and 6 bases respectively, with 6 bases between them. The CDR3 sequence is 13 residues long.

This clonotype was seen many times. The genes are TRBV11-2 and TRBJ2-7, with D possibly matching TRBD2 (5 bases). V was pared by 5 bases and J by 2 bases, with 13 bases between. The CDR3 runs to 14 residues. Per germline, CDR1 SGHAT and CDR2 FQNNGV. The CDR3, as DNA: TGTGCCAGCAGCCTCGGAACGAGGGCCTACGAGCAGTACTTC. Amino acid sequence: CASSLGTRAYEQYF.

The CDR3 is CASRRDISGASGNTIYF. CDR3 DNA: TGTGCCAGCCGACGTGACATTTCAGGGGCCTCTGGAAACACCATATATTTT. This chain uses TRBV6-1 with TRBJ1-3, with D possibly matching TRBD1 (6 bases). The CDR3 has 17 residues. V lost 8 bases and J lost 0, with 20 bases in between. The V gene's germline CDR1 is MNHNS and CDR2 SASEGT.

V usage is TRBV5-1 and J usage is TRBJ1-1; perhaps TRBD1 as D (6 bases). In germline, CDR1 is SGHRS, CDR2 YFSETQ. The CDR3 is 15 amino acids. Trimming took off 3 bases at V and 2 bases at J, with 14 bases between the two ends. CDR3 coding DNA: TGCGCCAGCAGCTGGGACGGACAGTTTAACACTGAAGCTTTCTTT. As protein: CASSWDGQFNTEAFF.

The chain employs TRBV5-1 and TRBJ1-1, with TRBD1 identical over 7 bases. V lost 3 bases to trimming and J lost 0 bases; unmatched junction nucleotides: 8. The CDR3 covers 16 residues. The germline V gene has CDR1 SGHRS and CDR2 YFSETQ. The CDR3 DNA reads TGCGCCAGCAGCTCCGCCGGGACAGTAATGAACACTGAAGCTTTCTTT. Its protein is CASSSAGTVMNTEAFF.

About this clonotype itself: A much larger clone differs by one base, so this may be a read error. This chain connects TRBV7-6 to TRBJ2-7; D is unclear. The CDR3 spans 14 residues. CDR1 is SGHVS, CDR2 FNYEAQ, per germline. V was trimmed by 5 bases and J by 0 bases, leaving 11 bases between them. CDR3 in DNA: TGTGCCAGCAGCGTAGATCTCACCTCCTACGAGCAGTACTTC. Encoded protein: CASSVDLTSYEQYF.

To note about this clonotype: Just one base apart from a much larger clone, this may be a read error. This chain connects TRBV12-3 or TRBV12-4 to TRBJ2-5; 9 bases match TRBD1. The CDR3 has 15 residues. Trimming took 3 bases from V and 11 from J; bases not matched to a gene: 13. Written as DNA, the CDR3 is TGTGCCAGCAGTTTCGGAGGACAGGGGTTCGGTGAGCAGTACTTC. Its protein product is CASSFGGQGFGEQYF.

DNA for the CDR3: TGCGCCAGCAGCCGCCTACTAGCGGATAGCACAGATACGCAGTATTTT. Translated, it gives CASSRLLADSTDTQYF. J is TRBJ2-3 and V is TRBV4-1; 8 bases fit TRBD2. Germline CDR1 MGHRA, CDR2 YSYEKL. There are 16 residues in the CDR3. The junction had 6 bases not matched to a gene; V was cut back by 4 bases and J by 0 bases.

V usage is TRBV7-9 and J usage is TRBJ1-6, with D perhaps TRBD1 (6 bases). V was trimmed by 2 bases and J by 9 bases, leaving 17 bases between them. Looked up from germline, CDR1 is SEHNR and CDR2 is FQNEAQ (reference sequence). The CDR3 runs to 16 residues. DNA of the CDR3: TGTGCCAGCAGCTTATTTCCAGGGGTGGGCGGTTCACCCCTCCACTTT. This sequence encodes CASSLFPGVGGSPLHF. The full variable domain, rest sourced from reference TRBV7-9 and TRBJ1-6, is DTGVSQNPRHKITKRGQNVTFRCDPISEHNRLYWYRQTLGQGPEFLTYFQNEAQLEKSRLLSDRFSAERPKGSFSTLEIQRTEQGDSAMYLCASSLFPGVGGSPLHFGNGTRLTVT.

The chain employs TRBV5-1 and TRBJ1-2; D is undetermined. This CDR3 is 14 amino acids long. Germline V gene lookup returns CDR1 SGHRS and CDR2 YFSETQ. Trimming removed 0 bases at V and 4 bases at J, with 10 bases between. CDR3 coding DNA: TGCGCCAGCAGCTTGGGCGGCAGAAGCTATGGCTACACCTTC. Translated, it gives CASSLGGRSYGYTF.

This clonotype was found a few times. The rearrangement joins TRBV6-2 or TRBV6-3 to TRBJ2-3; weak D call: TRBD1 (5 bases). Per the germline V gene, CDR1 is MNHEY and CDR2 is SVGEGT. Trimming removed 5 bases at V and 5 bases at J, with 20 bases between. This CDR3 is built from 16 residues. The chain's CDR3 is CASSRGQAAGGDTQYF. The CDR3 bases are TGTGCCAGCAGTCGAGGACAAGCAGCAGGTGGAGATACGCAGTATTTT.

This clonotype was observed a handful of times. The V and J genes are TRBV28 and TRBJ2-7; D could derive from TRBD1 or TRBD2 (5 bases each). CDR3 length: 14 residues. Germline V gene data show CDR1 as MDHEN and CDR2 as SYDVKM. The ends were cut back, 2 bases at V and 7 bases at J, with 15 bases in the middle. CDR3 in DNA: TGTGCCAGCAGTTTAACGGGACCGAGCGAGGAGCAGTACTTC. Residues: CASSLTGPSEEQYF.

The chain links TRBV6-1 to TRBJ1-1, with D unclear. With 8 bases removed from V and 4 bases from J, the gap between germline ends came to 14 bases. This CDR3 has 13 residues. The V gene's germline CDR1 is MNHNS and CDR2 SASEGT. CDR3 loop: CASVREVSTEAFF. CDR3 nucleotides: TGTGCCAGCGTCCGGGAGGTGAGCACTGAAGCTTTCTTT.